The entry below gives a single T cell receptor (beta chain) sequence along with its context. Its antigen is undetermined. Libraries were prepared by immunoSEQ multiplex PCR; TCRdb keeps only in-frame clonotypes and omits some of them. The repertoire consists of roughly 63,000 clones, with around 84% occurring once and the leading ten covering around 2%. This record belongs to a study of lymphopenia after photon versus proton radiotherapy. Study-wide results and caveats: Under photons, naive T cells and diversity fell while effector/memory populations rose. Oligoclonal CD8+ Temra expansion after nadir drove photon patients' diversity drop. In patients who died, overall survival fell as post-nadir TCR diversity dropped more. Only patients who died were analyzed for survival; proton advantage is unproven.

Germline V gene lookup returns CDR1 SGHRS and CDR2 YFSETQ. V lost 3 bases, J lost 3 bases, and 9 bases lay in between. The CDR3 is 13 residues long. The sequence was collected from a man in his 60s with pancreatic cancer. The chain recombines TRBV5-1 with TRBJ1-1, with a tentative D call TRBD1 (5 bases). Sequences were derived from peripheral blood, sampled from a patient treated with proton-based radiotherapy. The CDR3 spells CASSYSRDTEAFF. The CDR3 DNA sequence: TGCGCCAGCAGCTACTCCAGGGACACTGAAGCTTTCTTT.